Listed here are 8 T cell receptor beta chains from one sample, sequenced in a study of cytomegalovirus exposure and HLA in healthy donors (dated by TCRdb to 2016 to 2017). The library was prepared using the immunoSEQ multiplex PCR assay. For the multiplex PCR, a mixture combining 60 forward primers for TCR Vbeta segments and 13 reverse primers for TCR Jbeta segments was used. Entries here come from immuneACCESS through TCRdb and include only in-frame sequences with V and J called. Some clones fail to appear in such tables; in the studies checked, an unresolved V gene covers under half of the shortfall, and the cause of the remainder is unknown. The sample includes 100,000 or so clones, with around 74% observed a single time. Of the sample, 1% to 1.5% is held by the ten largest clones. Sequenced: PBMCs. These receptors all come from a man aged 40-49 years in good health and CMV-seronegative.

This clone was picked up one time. DNA for the CDR3: TGTGCCAGCAGGGAGACAGCTAGCAATCAGCCCCAGCATTTT. Residues: CASRETASNQPQHF. V gene TRBV6-1 combines with J gene TRBJ1-5; maybe TRBD1 (5 bases). The CDR3 is made up of 14 amino acids. V shed 6 bases and J shed 0 bases, with 9 bases lying between them. The germline V gene encodes CDR1 MNHNS and CDR2 SASEGT.

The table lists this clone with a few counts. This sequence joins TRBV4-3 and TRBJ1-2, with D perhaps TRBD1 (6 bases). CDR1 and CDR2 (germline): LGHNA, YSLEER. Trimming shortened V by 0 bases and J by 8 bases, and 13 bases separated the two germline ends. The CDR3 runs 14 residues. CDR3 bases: TGCGCCAGCAGCCAAGAGTTGAGGACAGAGGGCTACACCTTC. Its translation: CASSQELRTEGYTF.

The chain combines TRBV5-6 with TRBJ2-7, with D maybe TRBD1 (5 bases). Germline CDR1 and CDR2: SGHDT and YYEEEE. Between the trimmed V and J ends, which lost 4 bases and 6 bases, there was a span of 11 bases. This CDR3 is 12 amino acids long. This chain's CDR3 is CASSPQGGEQYF. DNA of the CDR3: TGTGCCAGCAGCCCCCAGGGCGGCGAGCAGTACTTC. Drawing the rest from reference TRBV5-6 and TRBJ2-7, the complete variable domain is DAGVTQSPTHLIKTRGQQVTLRCSPKSGHDTVSWYQQALGQGPQFIFQYYEEEERQRGNFPDRFSGHQFPNYSSELNVNALLLGDSALYLCASSPQGGEQYFGPGTRLTVT.

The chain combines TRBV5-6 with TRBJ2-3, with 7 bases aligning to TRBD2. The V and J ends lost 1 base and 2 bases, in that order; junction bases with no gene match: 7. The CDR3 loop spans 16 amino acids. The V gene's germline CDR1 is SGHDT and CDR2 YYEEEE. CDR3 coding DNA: TGTGCCAGCAGCTTGTTGTCTAGCGGAGCCACAGATACGCAGTATTTT. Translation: CASSLLSSGATDTQYF.

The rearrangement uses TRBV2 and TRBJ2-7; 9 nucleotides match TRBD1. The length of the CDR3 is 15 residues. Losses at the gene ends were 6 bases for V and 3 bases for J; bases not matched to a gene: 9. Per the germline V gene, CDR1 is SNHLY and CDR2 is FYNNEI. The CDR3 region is CASRNPGQGGYEQYF. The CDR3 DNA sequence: TGTGCCAGCAGGAATCCGGGACAGGGTGGCTACGAGCAGTACTTC.

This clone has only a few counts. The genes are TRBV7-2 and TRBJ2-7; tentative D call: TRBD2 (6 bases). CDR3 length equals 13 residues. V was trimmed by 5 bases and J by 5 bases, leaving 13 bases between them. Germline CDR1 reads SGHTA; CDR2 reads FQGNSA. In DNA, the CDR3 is TGTGCCAGCAGCCTCAAGCGGGTGGACGAGCAGTACTTC. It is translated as CASSLKRVDEQYF.

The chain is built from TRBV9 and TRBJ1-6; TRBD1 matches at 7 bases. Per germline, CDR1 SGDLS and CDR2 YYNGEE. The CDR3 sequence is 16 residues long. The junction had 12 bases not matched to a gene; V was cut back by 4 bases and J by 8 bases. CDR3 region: CASSPRQGVPYSPLHF. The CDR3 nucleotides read TGTGCCAGCAGCCCGCGACAGGGAGTTCCTTATTCACCCCTCCACTTT.

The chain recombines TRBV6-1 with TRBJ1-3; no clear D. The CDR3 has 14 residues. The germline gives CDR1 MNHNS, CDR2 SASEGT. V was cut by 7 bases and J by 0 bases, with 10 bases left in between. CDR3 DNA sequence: TGTGCCAGCATTTACGGAGCCTCTGGAAACACCATATATTTT. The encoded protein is CASIYGASGNTIYF.